This TCR beta chain was sequenced in a study of T-cell reconstitution after alpha-beta-depleted transplantation in children. Ten or more counts support this clonotype. What it binds is not known. Regarding the study as a whole: Surviving recipient cells, namely T cells and thymic progenitors, were the source of high day-60 TCRbeta diversity in some patients.

Unique molecular identifiers were used in preparing the TCRbeta library. TCRdb fed the PCR reads into MiXCR, producing one record per CDR3 protein. The repertoire holds some 200,000 distinct CDR3 sequences, 6.3% seen once, with under 5% in the top ten. Germline lookup yields CDR1 SQVTM and CDR2 ANQGSEA. This CDR3 is built from 15 residues. The V gene lost 8 bases and the J gene lost 2 bases, with 21 bases spanning the gap. The specimen was PBMCs, collected before TCRalphabeta/CD19-depleted stem cell transplant. The rearrangement links TRBV29-1 to TRBJ1-2; tentative D call: TRBD1 (6 bases). The TCR comes from a girl less than two years old with combined immunodeficiency, due to receive a stem cell transplant. DNA for the CDR3: TGCAGCCTACGGGCAGGGGAAAAAGGAAACTATGGCTACACCTTC. It is translated as CSLRAGEKGNYGYTF.